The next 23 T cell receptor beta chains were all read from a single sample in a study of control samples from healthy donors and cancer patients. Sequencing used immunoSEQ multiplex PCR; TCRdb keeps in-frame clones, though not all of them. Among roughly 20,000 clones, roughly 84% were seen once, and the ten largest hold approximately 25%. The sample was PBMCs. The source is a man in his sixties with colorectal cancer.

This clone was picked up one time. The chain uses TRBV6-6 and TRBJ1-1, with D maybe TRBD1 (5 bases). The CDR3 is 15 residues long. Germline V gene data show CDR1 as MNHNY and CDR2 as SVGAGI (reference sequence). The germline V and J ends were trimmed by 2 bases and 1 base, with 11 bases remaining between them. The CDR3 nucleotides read TGTGCCAGCAGTTACCCCACAGGACCGAACACTGAAGCTTTCTTT. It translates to CASSYPTGPNTEAFF.

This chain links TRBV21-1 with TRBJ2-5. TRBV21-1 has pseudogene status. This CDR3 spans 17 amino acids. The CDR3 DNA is TGTGCCAGCAGCAAACCGGGACCCAGGATTGGAGGAGAGACCCAGTACTTC. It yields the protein CASSKPGPRIGGETQYF.

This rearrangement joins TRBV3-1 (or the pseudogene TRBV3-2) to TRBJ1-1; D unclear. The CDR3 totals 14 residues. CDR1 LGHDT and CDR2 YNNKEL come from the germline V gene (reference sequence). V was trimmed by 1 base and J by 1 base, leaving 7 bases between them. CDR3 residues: CASSQGRPNTEAFF. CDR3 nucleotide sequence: TGTGCCAGCAGCCAAGGCAGGCCGAACACTGAAGCTTTCTTT.

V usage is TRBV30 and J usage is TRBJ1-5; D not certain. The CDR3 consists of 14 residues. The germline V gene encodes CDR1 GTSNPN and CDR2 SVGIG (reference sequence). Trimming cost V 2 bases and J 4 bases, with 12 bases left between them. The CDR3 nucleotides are TGTGCCTGGAGTTATTCACAGACGAATCAGCCCCAGCATTTT. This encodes CAWSYSQTNQPQHF.

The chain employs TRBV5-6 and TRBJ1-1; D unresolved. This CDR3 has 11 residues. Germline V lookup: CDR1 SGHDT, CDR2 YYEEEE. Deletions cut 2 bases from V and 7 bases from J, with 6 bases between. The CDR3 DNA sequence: TGTGCCAGCAGCTTCGCACTTGAAGCTTTCTTT. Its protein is CASSFALEAFF.

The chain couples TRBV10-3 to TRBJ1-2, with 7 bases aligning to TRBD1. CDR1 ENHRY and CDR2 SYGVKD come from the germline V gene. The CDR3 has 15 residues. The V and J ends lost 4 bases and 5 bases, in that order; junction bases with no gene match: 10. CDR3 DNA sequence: TGTGCCATCAGTGGTTCCGGGACAGAGAATTATGGCTACACCTTC. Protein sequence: CAISGSGTENYGYTF.

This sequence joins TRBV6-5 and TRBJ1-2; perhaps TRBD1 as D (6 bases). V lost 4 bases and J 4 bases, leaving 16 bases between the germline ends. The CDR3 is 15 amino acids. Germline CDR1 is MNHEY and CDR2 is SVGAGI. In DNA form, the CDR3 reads TGTGCCAGCAGTTTACGTAGACAGGCATTCTATGGCTACACCTTC. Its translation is CASSLRRQAFYGYTF.

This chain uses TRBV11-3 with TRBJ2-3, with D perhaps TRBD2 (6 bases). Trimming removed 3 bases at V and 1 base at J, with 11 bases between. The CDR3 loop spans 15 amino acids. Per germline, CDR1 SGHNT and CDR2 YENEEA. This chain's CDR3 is CASSFGGYGTDTQYF. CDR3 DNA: TGTGCCAGCAGCTTCGGGGGTTATGGCACAGATACGCAGTATTTT.

CDR3 region: CASSPDSSPGRYGYTF. The CDR3 DNA reads as TGTGCCAGCAGCCCCGACTCTTCTCCGGGCCGCTATGGCTACACCTTC. This chain joins TRBV11-2 and TRBJ1-2; D gene ambiguous. The CDR3 totals 16 residues. V was trimmed by 5 bases and J by 4 bases, leaving 20 bases between them. Per germline, CDR1 SGHAT and CDR2 FQNNGV.

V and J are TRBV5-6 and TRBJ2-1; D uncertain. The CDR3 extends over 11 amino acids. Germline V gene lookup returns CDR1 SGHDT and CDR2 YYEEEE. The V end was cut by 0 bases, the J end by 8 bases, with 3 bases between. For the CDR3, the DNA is TGTGCCAGCAGCTTGGTGGATGAGCAGTTCTTC. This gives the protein CASSLVDEQFF.

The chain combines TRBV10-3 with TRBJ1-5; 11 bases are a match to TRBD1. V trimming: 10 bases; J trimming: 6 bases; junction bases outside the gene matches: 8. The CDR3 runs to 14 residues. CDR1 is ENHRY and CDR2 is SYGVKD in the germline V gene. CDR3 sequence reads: CATAGTGGGQPQHF. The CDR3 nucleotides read TGTGCCACCGCCGGGACAGGGGGAGGTCAGCCCCAGCATTTT.

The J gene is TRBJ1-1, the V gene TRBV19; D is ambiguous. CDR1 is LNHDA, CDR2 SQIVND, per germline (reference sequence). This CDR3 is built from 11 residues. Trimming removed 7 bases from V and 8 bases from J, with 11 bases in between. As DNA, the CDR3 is TGTGCCAGTATGCAGGCTGGGGAAGCTTTCTTT. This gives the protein CASMQAGEAFF.

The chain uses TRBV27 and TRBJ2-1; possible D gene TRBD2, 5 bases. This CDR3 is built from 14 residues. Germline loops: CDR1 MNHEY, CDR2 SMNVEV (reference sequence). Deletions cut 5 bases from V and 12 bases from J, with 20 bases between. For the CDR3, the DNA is TGTGCCAGCAGTCTAGCCGGGTGGCAATTTAGGCAGTTCTTC. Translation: CASSLAGWQFRQFF.

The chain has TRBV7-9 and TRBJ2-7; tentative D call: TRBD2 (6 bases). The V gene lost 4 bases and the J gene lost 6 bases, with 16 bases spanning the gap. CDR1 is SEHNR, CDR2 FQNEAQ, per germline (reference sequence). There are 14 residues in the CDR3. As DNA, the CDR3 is TGTGCCAGCAGCTCCAGGAGGGGTGGACGCGAGCAGTACTTC. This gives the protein CASSSRRGGREQYF.

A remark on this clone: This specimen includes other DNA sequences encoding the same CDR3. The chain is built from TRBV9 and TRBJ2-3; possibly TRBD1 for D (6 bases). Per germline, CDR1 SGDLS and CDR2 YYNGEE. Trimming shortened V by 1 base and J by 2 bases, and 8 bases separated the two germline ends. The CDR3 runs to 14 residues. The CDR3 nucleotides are TGTGCCAGCAGCGTACAGGGGATCACAGATACGCAGTATTTT. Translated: CASSVQGITDTQYF.

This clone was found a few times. In nucleotides, the CDR3 is TGTGCCAGCAGCTTACAAACGGAGTCCTACGAGCAGTACTTC. This gives the protein CASSLQTESYEQYF. The V and J genes are TRBV7-2 and TRBJ2-7; unclear D gene. Germline-derived CDR1 and CDR2 are SGHTA and FQGNSA. Trimming removed 2 bases at V and 1 base at J, with 9 bases between. The CDR3 has 14 residues.

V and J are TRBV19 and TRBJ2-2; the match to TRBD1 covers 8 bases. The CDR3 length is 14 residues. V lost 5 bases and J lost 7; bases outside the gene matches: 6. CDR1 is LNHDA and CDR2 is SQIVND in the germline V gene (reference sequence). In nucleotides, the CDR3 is TGTGCCAGTAGTCTCGACAGGGGCGGCGGGGAGCTGTTTTTT. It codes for CASSLDRGGGELFF.

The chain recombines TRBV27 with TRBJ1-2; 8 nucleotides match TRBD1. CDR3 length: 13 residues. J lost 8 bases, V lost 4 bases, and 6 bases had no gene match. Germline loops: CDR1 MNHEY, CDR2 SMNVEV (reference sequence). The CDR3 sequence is CASSSAGGRGYTF. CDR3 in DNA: TGTGCCAGCAGTTCTGCAGGGGGCAGGGGCTACACCTTC.

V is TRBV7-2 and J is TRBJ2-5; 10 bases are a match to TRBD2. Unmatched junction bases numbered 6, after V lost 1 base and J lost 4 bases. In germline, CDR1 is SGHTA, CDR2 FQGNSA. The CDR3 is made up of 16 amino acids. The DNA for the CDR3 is TGTGCCAGCAGCTTAGTGGCTAGCGGGGGAGGAGAGACCCAGTACTTC. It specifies CASSLVASGGGETQYF.

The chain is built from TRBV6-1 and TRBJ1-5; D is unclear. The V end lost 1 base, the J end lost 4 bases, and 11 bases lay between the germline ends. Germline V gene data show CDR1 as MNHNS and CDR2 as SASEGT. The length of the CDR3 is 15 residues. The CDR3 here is CASSEERMGNQPQHF. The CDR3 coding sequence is TGTGCCAGCAGTGAAGAACGGATGGGGAATCAGCCCCAGCATTTT.

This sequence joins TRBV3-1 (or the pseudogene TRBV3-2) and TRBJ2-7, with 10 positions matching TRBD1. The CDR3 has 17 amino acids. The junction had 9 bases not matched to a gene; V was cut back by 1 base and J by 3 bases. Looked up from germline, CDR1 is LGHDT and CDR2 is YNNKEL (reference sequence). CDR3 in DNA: TGTGCCAGCAGCCAAGGCTCCGGGGGACAGGGGTTCTACGAGCAGTACTTC. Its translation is CASSQGSGGQGFYEQYF.

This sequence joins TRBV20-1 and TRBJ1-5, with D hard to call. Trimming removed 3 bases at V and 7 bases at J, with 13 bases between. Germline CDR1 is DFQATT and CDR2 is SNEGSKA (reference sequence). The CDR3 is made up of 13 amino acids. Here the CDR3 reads CSASLEGGQPQHF. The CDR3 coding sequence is TGCAGTGCTAGTTTAGAGGGAGGCCAGCCCCAGCATTTT.

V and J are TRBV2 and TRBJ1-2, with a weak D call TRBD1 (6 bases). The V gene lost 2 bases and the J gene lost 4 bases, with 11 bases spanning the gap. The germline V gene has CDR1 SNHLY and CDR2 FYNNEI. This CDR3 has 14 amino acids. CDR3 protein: CASSELKGGYGYTF. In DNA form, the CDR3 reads TGTGCCAGCAGTGAACTGAAAGGGGGCTATGGCTACACCTTC.